Below, 23 T cell receptor beta chains from the same sample are listed, as sequenced in a study of T cells in Graves' hyperthyroidism and ophthalmopathy (dated 2019 in TCRdb). Receptors were amplified or captured by multiplex PCR. Sequencing relied on an Illumina HiSeq 2000. The TCR beta CDR3 regions were amplified from the RNA transcripts. A first-round RT-PCR of the TCR CDR3 used the HTBI primer set with the Qiagen OneStep RT-PCR kit. The raw public reads went through TCRdb reprocessing: fastp at Q25, MiXCR clone calling, in-frame beta chains kept. Rows with a matching CDR3 protein are joined into one entry that keeps the most common DNA and genes. The sample table contains 250,000 or so distinct CDR3 sequences; only one count was recorded for roughly 15% of them. About 29% of the sample goes to the ten largest clones. Source material: blood. These receptors originate from a woman under 30 with Graves' ophthalmopathy.

At least ten counts were recorded for this clonotype. The chain has TRBV9 and TRBJ2-3, with 9 positions matching TRBD2. The ends lost 3 bases at V and 1 base at J; junction bases unmatched: 0. Germline loops: CDR1 SGDLS, CDR2 YYNGEE. This CDR3 spans 14 amino acids. The CDR3 loop reads CASSASGGTDTQYF. The DNA for the CDR3 is TGTGCCAGCAGCGCTAGCGGGGGCACAGATACGCAGTATTTT.

This clonotype has ten or more counts. The rearrangement links TRBV3-1 to TRBJ1-6, with D possibly matching TRBD1 (6 bases). With 1 base removed from V and 6 bases from J, the gap between germline ends came to 7 bases. Germline-derived CDR1 and CDR2 are LGHDT and YNNKEL (reference sequence). The CDR3 sequence is 14 residues long. The chain's CDR3 is CASSQAGANSPLHF. For the CDR3, the DNA is TGTGCCAGCAGCCAAGCAGGGGCTAATTCACCCCTCCACTTT.

The rearrangement joins TRBV6-4 to TRBJ2-2, with 9 bases fitting TRBD2. The germline V gene encodes CDR1 MRHNA and CDR2 SNTAGT. With V trimmed by 0 bases and J by 1 base, 0 bases remained unmatched. There are 16 residues in the CDR3. The CDR3 loop is CASSDSSGGNTGELFF. The CDR3, as DNA: TGTGCCAGCAGTGACTCTAGCGGGGGGAACACCGGGGAGCTGTTTTTT.

This clonotype has ten or more counts. This chain links TRBV20-1 with TRBJ2-2; 9 positions match TRBD2. In germline, CDR1 is DFQATT, CDR2 SNEGSKA (reference sequence). V gave up 1 base and J gave up 2 bases; unmatched junction bases: 11. The CDR3 is 18 amino acids. CDR3 coding DNA: TGCAGTGCTAGAGCCCATCGGACTAGCGATTTAAACACCGGGGAGCTGTTTTTT. Encoded protein: CSARAHRTSDLNTGELFF.

This clonotype has a handful of counts. This may arise from a read error, as a much more abundant clone is one base away. The CDR3 DNA follows: TGCGCCAGCAGCCCGGGAAATCGACAGGGAGTGAATCGGCCCCAGCATTTT. It encodes CASSPGNRQGVNRPQHF. This chain uses TRBV5-1 with TRBJ1-5; 7 bases fit TRBD1. Germline-derived CDR1 and CDR2 are SGHRS and YFSETQ. CDR3 length: 17 amino acids.

CDR3 bases: TGTGCCAGCAGCCAGACAGGGGACGAGACCCAGTACTTC. The encoded protein is CASSQTGDETQYF. The rearrangement joins TRBV28 to TRBJ2-5; 8 bases agree with TRBD1. The CDR3 consists of 13 residues. V was pared by 6 bases and J by 5 bases, with 5 bases of the junction left unmatched. Germline V gene data show CDR1 as MDHEN and CDR2 as SYDVKM.

The chain recombines TRBV6-1 with TRBJ2-3; D remains ambiguous. CDR1 MNHNS and CDR2 SASEGT come from the germline V gene. The CDR3 has 16 residues. The ends were cut back, 6 bases at V and 1 base at J, with 17 bases in the middle. The CDR3 is CASSRRSHGGTDTQYF. The CDR3 DNA follows: TGTGCCAGCAGCCGCCGATCGCACGGAGGCACAGATACGCAGTATTTT.

This clonotype was found many times. CDR3 sequence: CSATVPLAGASYNEQFF. Written as DNA, the CDR3 is TGCAGTGCTACAGTCCCCCTAGCGGGAGCTTCCTACAATGAGCAGTTCTTC. The V call is TRBV20-1, the J call TRBJ2-1; 10 bases fit TRBD2. The V gene end was trimmed by 4 bases and the J gene end by 1 base; junction bases not matched to a gene: 10. This CDR3 region has 17 residues. In germline, CDR1 is DFQATT, CDR2 SNEGSKA (reference sequence).

This clonotype has just a few counts. Mismatch with germline at one junction end may stem from a read error. CDR3 in DNA: TGTGCCAGCTCACCCTCGCTACTAGCGGGAGGGCCTTGGGCCTACAATCAGCAGTTCTTC. It yields the protein CASSPSLLAGGPWAYNQQFF. V and J are TRBV18 and TRBJ2-1; 13 positions match TRBD2. This CDR3 spans 20 amino acids. Germline CDR1 reads KGHSH; CDR2 reads LQKENI.

This clonotype was counted between two and nine times. The gene calls are TRBV18 and TRBJ1-4; maybe TRBD1 (5 bases). The V end lost 1 base, the J end lost 7 bases, and 16 bases lay between the germline ends. CDR1 is KGHSH, CDR2 LQKENI, per germline. The CDR3 is 16 residues long. This CDR3 reads CASSPQTGAVGEKLFF. The DNA of the CDR3 is TGTGCCAGCTCACCACAAACCGGGGCAGTAGGTGAAAAACTGTTTTTT.

This clonotype was seen ten or more times. This chain connects TRBV18 to TRBJ1-2; possibly TRBD1 for D (5 bases). CDR1 is KGHSH and CDR2 is LQKENI in the germline V gene. V lost 0 bases, J lost 6 bases, and 11 bases lay in between. The CDR3 runs 14 residues. CDR3 protein: CASSPPGQMHGYTF. The DNA for the CDR3 is TGTGCCAGCTCACCACCGGGGCAAATGCATGGCTACACCTTC.

This clonotype was counted many times. The J gene is TRBJ2-1, the V gene TRBV28, with 8 positions matching TRBD1. CDR1 is MDHEN, CDR2 SYDVKM, per germline. The CDR3 has 15 amino acids. With V trimmed by 8 bases and J by 10 bases, 16 bases remained unmatched. The CDR3 loop reads CASRRDRPTLGEQFF. CDR3 sequence (DNA): TGTGCCAGCCGGCGGGACAGGCCCACATTGGGGGAGCAGTTCTTC.

The rearrangement uses TRBV3-1 and TRBJ1-1, with 7 nucleotides matching TRBD1. The CDR3 consists of 13 residues. V was clipped by 1 base and J by 10 bases; unmatched bases: 6. CDR1 and CDR2 (germline): LGHDT, YNNKEL (reference sequence). CDR3 in DNA: TGTGCCAGCAGCCAAGGTAGGGACAGACGAGCTTTCTTT. Protein product: CASSQGRDRRAFF.

This clonotype was detected many times. The V and J genes are TRBV24-1 and TRBJ2-1; TRBD2 aligns across 11 bases. This CDR3 has 17 residues. Germline CDR1 reads KGHDR; CDR2 reads SFDVKD. The V and J ends lost 2 bases and 4 bases, in that order; junction bases with no gene match: 6. CDR3 nucleotides: TGTGCCACCAGTGATTCGACGGGACTAGCGGAGTACAATGAGCAGTTCTTC. It is translated as CATSDSTGLAEYNEQFF.

The V gene is TRBV9, the J gene TRBJ2-5; 10 nucleotides align to TRBD2. There are 15 residues in the CDR3. V gave up 0 bases and J gave up 6 bases; unmatched junction bases: 5. CDR1 is SGDLS and CDR2 is YYNGEE in the germline V gene. CDR3 amino acids: CASSVGTSGTKTQYF. In DNA form, the CDR3 reads TGTGCCAGCAGCGTAGGAACTAGCGGGACGAAGACCCAGTACTTC. Full variable domain (outside the CDR3, taken from reference TRBV9 and TRBJ2-5): DSGVTQTPKHLITATGQRVTLRCSPRSGDLSVYWYQQSLDQGLQFLIQYYNGEERAKGNILERFSAQQFPDLHSELNLSSLELGDSALYFCASSVGTSGTKTQYFGPGTRLLVL.

This clonotype has ten or more counts. This chain joins TRBV20-1 and TRBJ2-7; 10 bases agree with TRBD2. V lost 0 bases, J lost 6 bases, and 11 bases stayed unmatched. This CDR3 spans 16 amino acids. Per the germline V gene, CDR1 is DFQATT and CDR2 is SNEGSKA (reference sequence). CDR3 protein: CSARDGVAGGFSEQYF. The CDR3 DNA is TGCAGTGCTAGAGATGGGGTAGCGGGAGGTTTCAGCGAGCAGTACTTC.

This clonotype was detected ten times or more. V gene TRBV27 combines with J gene TRBJ1-1, with 11 bases fitting TRBD1. The germline gives CDR1 MNHEY, CDR2 SMNVEV (reference sequence). This CDR3 comprises 14 residues. V shed 7 bases, J shed 3 bases, and the junction held 4 bases outside the gene matches. The CDR3 sequence is CASTRDRGDTEAFF. The DNA of the CDR3 is TGTGCCAGCACCAGGGACAGGGGGGACACTGAAGCTTTCTTT.

About this clonotype itself: It may be a read error: a sequence one base away is much more abundant. V is TRBV7-2 and J is TRBJ2-3; 8 bases agree with TRBD2. The V gene end was trimmed by 4 bases and the J gene end by 4 bases; junction bases not matched to a gene: 7. The CDR3 extends over 15 amino acids. Germline V gene data show CDR1 as SGHTA and CDR2 as FQGNSA. The CDR3 nucleotides read TGTACCAGCAGCTCGGGACTAGGTCCTTCAGATACGCAGTATTTT. Its translation is CTSSSGLGPSDTQYF.

This clonotype was observed at least ten times. V is TRBV9 and J is TRBJ2-1; 9 bases are a match to TRBD2. This CDR3 has 16 residues. Germline values: CDR1 SGDLS, CDR2 YYNGEE. J gave up 4 bases and V 2 bases, and 7 bases lay outside the gene matches. The CDR3 region has the DNA TGTGCCAGCAGCGTTAGCGGGAGCCTTCTTTACAATGAGCAGTTCTTC. Its translation is CASSVSGSLLYNEQFF.

Details on this clonotype: A read error may explain this, as a much larger clone is one base away. CDR3 protein: CASSRPGQGANGELLF. CDR3 DNA: TGCGCCAGCAGCCGTCCGGGACAGGGGGCGAACGGGGAGCTGCTTTTT. This chain connects TRBV5-1 to TRBJ2-2; 12 bases are a match to TRBD1. Per germline, CDR1 SGHRS and CDR2 YFSETQ. CDR3 length: 16 amino acids.

This sequence joins TRBV19 and TRBJ1-6; TRBD1 aligns across 9 bases. In germline, CDR1 is LNHDA, CDR2 SQIVND (reference sequence). J gave up 9 bases and V 3 bases, and 9 bases lay outside the gene matches. The CDR3 length is 16 residues. In DNA, the CDR3 is TGTGCCAGTAGTATCACCGGGACAGGGAAGGGTTCACCCCTCCACTTT. Its protein is CASSITGTGKGSPLHF.

Ten or more counts support this clonotype. DNA of the CDR3: TGTGCCAGCAGTCCGGGAACAGATACGCAGTATTTT. This codes for CASSPGTDTQYF. The J gene is TRBJ2-3, the V gene TRBV12-3 or TRBV12-4; a weak D match, TRBD2 (5 bases). The CDR3 consists of 12 residues. Between the trimmed V and J ends, which lost 5 bases and 3 bases, there was a span of 6 bases.

The rearrangement uses TRBV4-3 and TRBJ2-7, with TRBD1 matching 11 bases. Germline-derived CDR1 and CDR2 are LGHNA and YSLEER. V lost 4 bases to trimming and J lost 6 bases; unmatched junction nucleotides: 2. This CDR3 is 13 amino acids long. The CDR3 DNA reads TGCGCCAGCAGCCGGGACAGGGGGGGCGAGCAGTACTTC. This sequence encodes CASSRDRGGEQYF.